A selection of T cell receptor beta chains follows, all from one sample in a study of cytomegalovirus exposure and HLA in healthy donors. Sequenced by immunoSEQ multiplex PCR; TCRdb stores in-frame clones only, minus some. This table holds approximately 170,000 clones, around 68% found once. Sequencing used PBMCs. The receptors shown here come from a girl under 18 in good health and CMV-seronegative. Both conserved end residues are part of each CDR3. A D gene is named only where the DNA matches it firmly. Only some rows state a clone size, as once, few, many or a class for expanded clones.

>NA|TRBV21-1|TRBJ1-2|NA
TGTGCCAGCAGCACCACGCAGGGTTACTATGGCTACACCTTC
CASSTTQGYYGYTF
>TRBD1|TRBV9|TRBJ1-1|NA
TGTGCCAGCAGGGGTGGGTCAGGGGGCGCACACACTGAAGCTTTCTTT
CASRGGSGGAHTEAFF
>NA|TRBV27|TRBJ1-2|NA
TGTGCCAGCAGTCCCCTGGCTGTTGACTATGGCTACACCTTC
CASSPLAVDYGYTF
>NA|TRBV6-1|TRBJ2-1|NA
TGTGCCAGCAGGGTGAGGGAGGATGAGCAGTTCTTC
CASRVREDEQFF
>TRBD1|TRBV10-2|TRBJ1-6|NA
TGCGCCAGCAGTGAGTCGATTCCAGGGGGGTCCTATAATTCACCCCTCCACTTT
CASSESIPGGSYNSPLHF
>TRBD2|TRBV9|TRBJ2-5|NA
TGTGCCAGCAGCCTAGATTACGGACTAGCGGGGGGCCAGGATGAGACCCAGTACTTC
CASSLDYGLAGGQDETQYF
>NA|TRBV29-1|TRBJ2-3|NA
TGCAGCGTTCTCGGGGAGTCCACAGATACGCAGTATTTT
CSVLGESTDTQYF
>NA|TRBV2|TRBJ1-1|NA
TGTGCCAGCAGATTCAGACAGAGCACTGAAGCTTTCTTT
CASRFRQSTEAFF
>NA|TRBV12-5|TRBJ1-5|NA
TGTGCTAGTGGTTTGTCGGGAAGAAGGGATCAGCCCCAGCATTTT
CASGLSGRRDQPQHF
>NA|TRBV27|TRBJ1-5|NA
TGTGCCAGCACCCTAGGGGTTGGTCAGCCCCAGCATTTT
CASTLGVGQPQHF
>TRBD1|TRBV7-6|TRBJ2-7|NA
TGTGCCAGCAGCTTACCGGGACAGGGCTACGAGCAGTACTTC
CASSLPGQGYEQYF
>NA|TRBV5-1|TRBJ1-6|NA
TGCGCCAGCAGCAGCTCAACAGGGTGGCAGGAGGTGTATAATTCACCCCTCCACTTT
CASSSSTGWQEVYNSPLHF
>NA|TRBV2|TRBJ2-5|NA
TGTGCCAGCACCACACAGGGAAAAGAGACCCAGTACTTC
CASTTQGKETQYF
>NA|TRBV27|TRBJ1-1|NA
TGTGCCAGCAGTTTATCATGGAGGGATGGGGGGGTCGGAGCTTTCTTT
CASSLSWRDGGVGAFF
>NA|TRBV29-1|TRBJ1-1|NA
TGCAGCGTTGAACAGGGTTTGAACACTGAAGCTTTCTTT
CSVEQGLNTEAFF
>NA|TRBV7-9|TRBJ1-6|NA
TGTGCCAGCAGCTTAGAAACCTGGGAGAATTCACCCCTCCACTTT
CASSLETWENSPLHF
>TRBD1|TRBV29-1|TRBJ2-6|NA
TGCAGCGTTGAGACAGGGGGCTCTGGGGCCAACGTCCTGACTTTC
CSVETGGSGANVLTF
>NA|TRBV5-5|TRBJ1-3|few
TGTGCCAGCAGCTTGGCCAGGACAGTCCTCGACACCATATATTTT
CASSLARTVLDTIYF
>TRBD1|TRBV6-4|TRBJ2-1|NA
TGTGCCAGCAGTGACATCGGGACAGGGGTCAATGAGCAGTTCTTC
CASSDIGTGVNEQFF
>TRBD1|TRBV6-1|TRBJ2-7|NA
TGTGCCAGCAGAGGGACAGGGGGTCAAAACGAGCAGTACTTC
CASRGTGGQNEQYF
>TRBD1|TRBV19|TRBJ1-2|NA
TGTGCCACCTACTTGACAGGGGATTATGGCTACACCTTC
CATYLTGDYGYTF
>TRBD2|TRBV2|TRBJ2-3|NA
TGTGCCAGCAGGGTAGCGGGGGGGCCGACAGATACGCAGTATTTT
CASRVAGGPTDTQYF
>NA|TRBV29-1|TRBJ2-5|NA
TGCAGCGTTGACAGGGGCCCTGAGACCCAGTACTTC
CSVDRGPETQYF
>NA|TRBV11-2|TRBJ2-7|NA
TGTGCCAGCAGCTTAAACCCAAATCCGGGGAACGAGCAGTACTTC
CASSLNPNPGNEQYF
>TRBD2|TRBV9|TRBJ2-1|NA
TGTGCCAGCAGCGTAGACTCCGGCGGCGGGGGGTCCTACAATGAGCAGTTCTTC
CASSVDSGGGGSYNEQFF
>NA|TRBV7-9|TRBJ2-5|NA
TGTGCCAGCAGCTTAGCGCAGTCAGGTCAAGAGACCCAGTACTTC
CASSLAQSGQETQYF
>NA|TRBV6-5|TRBJ1-1|NA
TGTGCCAGCAGTCTCAGGACAGTGAACACTGAAGCTTTCTTT
CASSLRTVNTEAFF
>TRBD1|TRBV10-3|TRBJ2-1|NA
TGTGCCATCAGTGAGTCGCCGACCGGGACAGGGGGCACTGAGCAGTTCTTC
CAISESPTGTGGTEQFF
>NA|TRBV28|TRBJ1-2|NA
TGTGCCAGCAGTTTGGGGGGGGCTCTCTATGGCTACACCTTC
CASSLGGALYGYTF
>NA|TRBV5-4|TRBJ2-1|NA
TGTGCCAGCAGCTTGGCCCTAAGCGCTGAGCAGTTCTTC
CASSLALSAEQFF
>NA|TRBV29-1|TRBJ2-1|few
TGCAGCGTAGCAAGCTCCTACAATGAGCAGTTCTTC
CSVASSYNEQFF
>TRBD1|TRBV5-6|TRBJ1-4|few
TGTGCCAGCAGCCCCAGGGGGCTTGGAGAAAAACTGTTTTTT
CASSPRGLGEKLFF
>TRBD1|TRBV6-5|TRBJ2-1|NA
TGTGCCAGCAGTTATCAGGGGGACTCCTACAATGAGCAGTTCTTC
CASSYQGDSYNEQFF
>NA|TRBV29-1|TRBJ2-1|NA
TGCAGCGTTGGGCTCTTAAATGAGCAGTTCTTC
CSVGLLNEQFF
>TRBD2|TRBV9|TRBJ2-1|NA
TGTGCCAGCAGCGTCGAATCAGGGAGGGATGAGCAGTTCTTC
CASSVESGRDEQFF
>NA|TRBV30|TRBJ2-2|NA
TGTGCCTGGCTCCTCTTCGCCGGGGAGCTGTTTTTT
CAWLLFAGELFF
>TRBD1|TRBV27|TRBJ2-7|NA
TGTGCCAGCAGTGATCGGACAGGGGACCCCTACGAGCAGTACTTC
CASSDRTGDPYEQYF
>NA|TRBV7-9|TRBJ1-4|NA
TGTGCCAGCACCCCAACAGGGTTTGAAAAACTGTTTTTT
CASTPTGFEKLFF
>TRBD1|TRBV19|TRBJ1-5|NA
TGTGCCAGTAGTATCTACAGGGGCTGGGGCAATCAGCCCCAGCATTTT
CASSIYRGWGNQPQHF
>TRBD1|TRBV29-1|TRBJ2-3|NA
TGCAGCGGGGGACAGGACGGCGGCACAGATACGCAGTATTTT
CSGGQDGGTDTQYF
>NA|TRBV6-1|TRBJ1-4|NA
TGTGCCAGCAGATATCTAACTAATGAAAAACTGTTTTTT
CASRYLTNEKLFF
>NA|TRBV10-1|TRBJ2-2|NA
TGCGCCACCAAGGGGTCCCTCGACACCGGGGAGCTGTTTTTT
CATKGSLDTGELFF
>NA|TRBV6-5|TRBJ2-1|NA
TGTGCCAGCAGTCCCGTAGGGGGGGGGCATAATGAGCAGTTCTTC
CASSPVGGGHNEQFF
>NA|TRBV7-2|TRBJ1-2|NA
TGTGCCAGCAGCTTATATGGGAGCGGCTACACCTTC
CASSLYGSGYTF
>NA|TRBV19|TRBJ1-3|NA
TGTGCCAGTAGTTCAGGCCACTCTGGAAACACCATATATTTT
CASSSGHSGNTIYF
>NA|TRBV27|TRBJ2-7|few
TGTGCCAGCTCTCCCGGCCAGGGCTGGGAGCAGTACTTC
CASSPGQGWEQYF
>TRBD1|TRBV27|TRBJ1-2|NA
TGTGCCAGCAGATATGGGACAGGGGGGGGAGGCTACACCTTC
CASRYGTGGGGYTF
>NA|TRBV11-1|TRBJ1-1|NA
TGTGCCAGCAGCTTCCGGACAGCAATGAACACTGAAGCTTTCTTT
CASSFRTAMNTEAFF
>NA|TRBV7-9|TRBJ1-4|NA
TGTGCCAGCAGCTTAGTAGAGAGGGAGGAAAAACTGTTTTTT
CASSLVEREEKLFF
>NA|TRBV30|TRBJ1-1|NA
TGTGCCTTCGACACCGGGGGGGTCACTGAAGCTTTCTTT
CAFDTGGVTEAFF
>NA|TRBV5-4|TRBJ1-2|NA
TGTGCCAGCAGCATAAGACCTGACTACTATGGCTACACCTTC
CASSIRPDYYGYTF
>NA|TRBV13|TRBJ1-2|few
TGTGCCAGCAGCTTGTCCGGGAACTATGGCTACACCTTC
CASSLSGNYGYTF
>NA|TRBV7-9|TRBJ1-1|NA
TGTGCCAGCAGCCTGACAGGTTCTAACACTGAAGCTTTCTTT
CASSLTGSNTEAFF
>NA|TRBV29-1|TRBJ1-1|few
TGCAGCGTTGAATCGTATGCCAGGTCTGAAGCTTTCTTT
CSVESYARSEAFF